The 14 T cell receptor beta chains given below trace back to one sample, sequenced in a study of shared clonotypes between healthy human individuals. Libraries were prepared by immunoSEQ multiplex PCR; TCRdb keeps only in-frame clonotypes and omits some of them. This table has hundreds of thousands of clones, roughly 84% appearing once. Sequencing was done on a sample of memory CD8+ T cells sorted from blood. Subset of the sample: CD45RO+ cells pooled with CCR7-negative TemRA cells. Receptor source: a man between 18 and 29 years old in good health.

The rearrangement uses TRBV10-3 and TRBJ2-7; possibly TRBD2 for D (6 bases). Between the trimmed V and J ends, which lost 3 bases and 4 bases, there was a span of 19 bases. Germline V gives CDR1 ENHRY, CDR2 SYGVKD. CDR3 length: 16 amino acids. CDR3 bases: TGTGCCATCAGTGATAACCCGGGACTGCGAAGGTACGAGCAGTACTTC. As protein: CAISDNPGLRRYEQYF.

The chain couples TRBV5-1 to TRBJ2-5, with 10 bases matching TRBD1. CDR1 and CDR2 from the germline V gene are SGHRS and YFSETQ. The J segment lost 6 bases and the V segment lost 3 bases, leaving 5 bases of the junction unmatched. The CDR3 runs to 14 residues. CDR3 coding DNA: TGCGCCAGCAGCTGGACAGGGGGTAGAAAGACCCAGTACTTC. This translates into CASSWTGGRKTQYF.

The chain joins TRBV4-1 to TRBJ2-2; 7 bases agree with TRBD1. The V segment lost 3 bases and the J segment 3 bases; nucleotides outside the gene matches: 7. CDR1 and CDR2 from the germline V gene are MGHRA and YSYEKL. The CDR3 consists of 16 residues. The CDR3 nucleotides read TGCGCCAGCAGCCATCCGGGACAGCCAGACACCGGGGAGCTGTTTTTT. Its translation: CASSHPGQPDTGELFF.

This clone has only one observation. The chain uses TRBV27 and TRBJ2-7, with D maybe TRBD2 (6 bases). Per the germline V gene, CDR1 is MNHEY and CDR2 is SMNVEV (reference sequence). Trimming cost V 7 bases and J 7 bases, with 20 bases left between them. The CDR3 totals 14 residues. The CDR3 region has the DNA TGTGCCAGCAATCCGGGACTCCCGAAGGGGGAGCAGTACTTC. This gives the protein CASNPGLPKGEQYF.

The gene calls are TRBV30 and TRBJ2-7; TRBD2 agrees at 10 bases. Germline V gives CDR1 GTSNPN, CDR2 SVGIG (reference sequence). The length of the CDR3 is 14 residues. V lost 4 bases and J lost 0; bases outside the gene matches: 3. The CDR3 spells CAWMTSGLSYEQYF. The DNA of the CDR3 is TGTGCCTGGATGACTAGCGGGCTCTCCTACGAGCAGTACTTC.

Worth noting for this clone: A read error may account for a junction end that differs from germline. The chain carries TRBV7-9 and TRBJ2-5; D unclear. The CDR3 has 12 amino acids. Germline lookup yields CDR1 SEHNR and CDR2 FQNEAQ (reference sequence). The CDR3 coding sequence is TGTGCCAGCAGCCACCGACCATCCGCCTCTCACTTC. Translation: CASSHRPSASHF.

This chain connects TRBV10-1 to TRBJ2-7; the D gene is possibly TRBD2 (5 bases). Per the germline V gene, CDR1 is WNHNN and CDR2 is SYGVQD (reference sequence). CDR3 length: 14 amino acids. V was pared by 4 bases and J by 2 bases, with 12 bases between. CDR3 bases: TGCGCCAGCAGTGTTCCGGGTAGCGCCTACGAGCAGTACTTC. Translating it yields CASSVPGSAYEQYF.

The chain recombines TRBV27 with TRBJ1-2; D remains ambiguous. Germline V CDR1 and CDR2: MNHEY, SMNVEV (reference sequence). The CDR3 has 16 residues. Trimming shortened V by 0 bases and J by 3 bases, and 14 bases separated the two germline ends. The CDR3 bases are TGTGCCAGCAGTTTATCGGGTCCTGGATACGACTATGGCTACACCTTC. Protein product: CASSLSGPGYDYGYTF.

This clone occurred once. DNA for the CDR3: TGTGCCAGCAGTTACCCTTACCGGGACATGACAGATACGCAGTATTTT. Translation gives CASSYPYRDMTDTQYF. The V and J genes are TRBV6-6 and TRBJ2-3, with TRBD1 as a possible D gene (6 bases). Germline loops: CDR1 MNHNY, CDR2 SVGAGI (reference sequence). The CDR3 has 16 amino acids. Trimming took off 2 bases at V and 3 bases at J, with 15 bases between the two ends.

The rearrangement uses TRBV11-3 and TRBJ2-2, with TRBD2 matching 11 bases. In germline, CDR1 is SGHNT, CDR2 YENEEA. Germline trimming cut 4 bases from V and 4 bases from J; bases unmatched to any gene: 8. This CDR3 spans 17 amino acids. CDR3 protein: CASSYLSGRAATGELFF. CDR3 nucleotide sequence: TGTGCCAGCAGCTACCTTAGCGGGAGGGCCGCCACCGGGGAGCTGTTTTTT.

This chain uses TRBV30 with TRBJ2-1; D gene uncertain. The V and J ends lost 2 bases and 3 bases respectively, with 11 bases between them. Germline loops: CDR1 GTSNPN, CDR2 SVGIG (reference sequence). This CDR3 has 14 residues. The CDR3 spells CAWSPFTDYNEQFF. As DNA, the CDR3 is TGTGCCTGGAGTCCTTTCACGGACTACAATGAGCAGTTCTTC.

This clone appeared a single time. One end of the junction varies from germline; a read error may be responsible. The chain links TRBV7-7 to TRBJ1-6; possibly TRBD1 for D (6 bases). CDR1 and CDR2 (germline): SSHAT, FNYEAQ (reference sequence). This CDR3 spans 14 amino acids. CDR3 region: CASSRDTVNSPLHF. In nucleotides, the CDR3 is TGTGCTAGCAGCCGGGACACAGTTAATTCACCCCTCCACTTT.

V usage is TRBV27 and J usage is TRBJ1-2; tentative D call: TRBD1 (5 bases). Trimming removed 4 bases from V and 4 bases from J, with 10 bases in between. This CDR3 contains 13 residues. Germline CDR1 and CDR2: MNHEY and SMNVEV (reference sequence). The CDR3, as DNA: TGTGCCAGCAGTTATGGGACCTCCTATGGCTACACCTTC. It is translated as CASSYGTSYGYTF.

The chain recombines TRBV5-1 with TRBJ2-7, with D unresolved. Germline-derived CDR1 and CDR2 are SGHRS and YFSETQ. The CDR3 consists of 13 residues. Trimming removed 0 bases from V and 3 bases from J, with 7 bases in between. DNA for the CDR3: TGCGCCAGCAGCTTGGAGGTCAACTACGAGCAGTACTTC. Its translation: CASSLEVNYEQYF.